These 25 T cell receptor beta chains were sequenced from one sample in a study of blood T cells in healthy people across ages. It was with a sample-barcoded 5' primer and a J-beta primer mix that a second PCR of roughly 7 to 12 cycles was run. TCRdb processed the 5' RACE reads anew with MiXCR; each CDR3 protein has one entry. The sample has over 1,500,000 distinct CDR3 sequences; roughly 50% are singletons. Sequencing used blood. These receptor sequences come from a woman in her forties in good health.

This clonotype was counted between two and nine times. The V call is TRBV12-3 or TRBV12-4, the J call TRBJ2-3, with D unresolved. The CDR3 covers 13 residues. The germline V and J ends were trimmed by 7 bases and 11 bases, with 19 bases remaining between them. CDR3 nucleotides: TGTGCCAGCACCCATCTGGCCTTGGTAGGGCAGTATTTT. Protein sequence: CASTHLALVGQYF.

The chain recombines TRBV15 with TRBJ1-4; 7 bases are a match to TRBD1. The junction had 5 bases not matched to a gene; V was cut back by 0 bases and J by 7 bases. Germline CDR1 LNHNV, CDR2 YYDKDF (reference sequence). CDR3 length: 15 amino acids. This CDR3 reads CATSRDDRVSEKLFF. For the CDR3, the DNA is TGTGCCACCAGCAGAGATGACAGGGTGTCTGAAAAACTGTTTTTT.

This chain joins TRBV28 and TRBJ2-5; D unresolved. This CDR3 region has 13 residues. V gave up 6 bases and J gave up 4 bases, with 12 bases separating them. CDR1 and CDR2 (germline): MDHEN, SYDVKM. Here the CDR3 reads CASSPPVRETQYF. The CDR3 region has the DNA TGTGCCAGCAGCCCCCCGGTTCGAGAGACCCAGTACTTC. The full variable domain, completed using reference TRBV28 and TRBJ2-5, is DVKVTQSSRYLVKRTGEKVFLECVQDMDHENMFWYRQDPGLGLRLIYFSYDVKMKEKGDIPEGYSVSREKKERFSLILESASTNQTSMYLCASSPPVRETQYFGPGTRLLVL.

There are a few counts of this clonotype. The rearrangement joins TRBV5-1 to TRBJ2-7; tentatively, D is TRBD1 (6 bases). Germline CDR1 is SGHRS and CDR2 is YFSETQ. With 4 bases removed from V and 4 bases from J, the gap between germline ends came to 18 bases. The CDR3 is 15 residues long. The CDR3 nucleotides are TGCGCCAGCAGCCCCAGACCGGGACAAATATACGAGCAGTACTTC. It encodes CASSPRPGQIYEQYF.

This clonotype showed up just once. This chain joins TRBV3-1 and TRBJ2-2; maybe TRBD1 (5 bases). Germline lookup yields CDR1 LGHDT and CDR2 YNNKEL (reference sequence). The V and J ends lost 2 bases and 2 bases respectively, with 12 bases between them. The CDR3 is made up of 16 amino acids. The CDR3 bases are TGTGCCAGCAGCCAAATCCGTGGGGCCAACACCGGGGAGCTGTTTTTT. This translates into CASSQIRGANTGELFF.

The rearrangement links TRBV20-1 to TRBJ2-5; 13 nucleotides align to TRBD2. The V gene's germline CDR1 is DFQATT and CDR2 SNEGSKA (reference sequence). CDR3 size: 17 residues. V was pared by 0 bases and J by 5 bases, with 9 bases of the junction left unmatched. DNA of the CDR3: TGCAGTGCTAGAGACGGGACTAGCGGGATAGCTGGGGAGACCCAGTACTTC. Translation gives CSARDGTSGIAGETQYF.

The chain has TRBV5-1 and TRBJ2-1; D might be TRBD2 (7 bases). Trimming removed 4 bases from V and 5 bases from J, with 22 bases in between. Germline V lookup: CDR1 SGHRS, CDR2 YFSETQ. The CDR3 extends over 17 amino acids. The CDR3 DNA reads TGCGCCAGCAGCCCGATTGGGGGGGCCAACCTAGACAATGAGCAGTTCTTC. Translated, it gives CASSPIGGANLDNEQFF.

This clonotype was found once. A read error may account for a junction end that differs from germline. V and J are TRBV20-1 and TRBJ2-5; the D gene is possibly TRBD2 (6 bases). The CDR3 is 14 residues long. Germline values: CDR1 DFQATT, CDR2 SNEGSKA (reference sequence). DNA for the CDR3: TGCAGTGCTAGATGGGTGGCGGGGCAAGGGACCCAGTACTTC. Its translation is CSARWVAGQGTQYF.

This chain uses TRBV9 with TRBJ2-7, with 9 nucleotides matching TRBD2. The V segment lost 0 bases and the J segment 5 bases; nucleotides outside the gene matches: 6. The CDR3 contains 15 residues. Germline V CDR1 and CDR2: SGDLS, YYNGEE. The DNA for the CDR3 is TGTGCCAGCAGCGTAGGTGTGCGGGGGGGCGACGAGCAGTACTTC. Translation gives CASSVGVRGGDEQYF.

The chain couples TRBV27 to TRBJ2-4, with D possibly being TRBD1 or TRBD2 (7 bases each). Germline V gene lookup returns CDR1 MNHEY and CDR2 SMNVEV (reference sequence). The CDR3 loop spans 13 amino acids. Deletions cut 10 bases from V and 15 bases from J, with 25 bases between. The CDR3, as DNA: TGTGCCACCCGCGGGTCGGGACAGAGGGAGGGGTACTTC. As protein: CATRGSGQREGYF.

The chain carries TRBV20-1 and TRBJ2-1; possibly TRBD2 for D (6 bases). Per germline, CDR1 DFQATT and CDR2 SNEGSKA (reference sequence). Trimming cost V 6 bases and J 12 bases, with 24 bases left between them. This CDR3 has 14 amino acids. This chain's CDR3 is CSAAPAGLLQVQFF. The CDR3 coding sequence is TGCAGTGCAGCTCCGGCGGGGCTCCTACAGGTGCAGTTCTTC.

The count of this clonotype is one. The V and J genes are TRBV20-1 and TRBJ2-7; 8 positions match TRBD2. Germline CDR1 DFQATT, CDR2 SNEGSKA (reference sequence). The ends lost 0 bases at V and 5 bases at J; junction bases unmatched: 12. This CDR3 has 16 residues. CDR3 amino acids: CSARDPASGLQDEQYF. The CDR3 nucleotides read TGCAGTGCTAGAGATCCCGCTAGCGGGCTACAGGACGAGCAGTACTTC.

The chain carries TRBV4-1 and TRBJ2-1; 11 bases agree with TRBD2. This CDR3 is 16 amino acids long. J was trimmed by 9 bases and V by 2 bases; bases with no gene match: 9. CDR1 and CDR2 from the germline V gene are MGHRA and YSYEKL. CDR3 in DNA: TGCGCCAGCAGCCAACTAGCGGGGGGCGTCGTGGGTGAGCAGTTCTTC. Its protein product is CASSQLAGGVVGEQFF.

This clonotype was picked up a small number of times. The J gene is TRBJ2-5, the V gene TRBV6-1; D remains ambiguous. The germline V gene has CDR1 MNHNS and CDR2 SASEGT. The CDR3 is made up of 14 amino acids. V was cut by 6 bases and J by 5 bases, with 16 bases left in between. The CDR3 DNA sequence: TGTGCCAGCAGCAGGACCACCGCCGGGGAGACCCAGTACTTC. Its translation: CASSRTTAGETQYF.

This sequence joins TRBV3-1 and TRBJ2-7, with D possibly being TRBD2 (6 bases). The CDR3 is made up of 12 amino acids. The germline V and J ends were trimmed by 4 bases and 6 bases, with 10 bases remaining between them. Germline CDR1 reads LGHDT; CDR2 reads YNNKEL (reference sequence). In DNA, the CDR3 is TGTGCCAGCAGCCGACGGGGGTTCGAGCAGTACTTC. This translates into CASSRRGFEQYF.

This clonotype was seen a few times. This chain joins TRBV7-2 and TRBJ2-7; TRBD1 matches 10 bases. The germline CDR1 and CDR2 sequences are SGHTA and FQGNSA. The CDR3 sequence is 17 residues long. V dropped 4 bases and J dropped 0; count of bases not matched to a gene: 9. Written as DNA, the CDR3 is TGTGCCAGCAGCTCCCGGGACAGGGGCACTAGCTCCTACGAGCAGTACTTC. Translating it yields CASSSRDRGTSSYEQYF.

This clonotype was detected only once. V is TRBV7-2 and J is TRBJ2-5; TRBD2 matches at 7 bases. The J call may be wrong; the DNA end is better matched by TRBJ2-7. Per the germline V gene, CDR1 is SGHTA and CDR2 is FQGNSA. The CDR3 is 15 amino acids. The CDR3 DNA reads TGTGCCAGCAGCTTAGGAGGAGCGGGGAGCGTCGAGCAGTACTTC. Encoded protein: CASSLGGAGSVEQYF.

The chain has TRBV9 and TRBJ2-3; D gene ambiguous. Trimming cost V 3 bases and J 2 bases, with 10 bases left between them. The CDR3 covers 14 residues. Germline CDR1 and CDR2: SGDLS and YYNGEE. CDR3 protein: CASSATRATDTQYF. In nucleotides, the CDR3 is TGTGCCAGCAGCGCCACGCGAGCCACAGATACGCAGTATTTT. The full variable domain, with the rest looked up from reference TRBV9 and TRBJ2-3, is DSGVTQTPKHLITATGQRVTLRCSPRSGDLSVYWYQQSLDQGLQFLIQYYNGEERAKGNILERFSAQQFPDLHSELNLSSLELGDSALYFCASSATRATDTQYFGPGTRLTVL.

This clonotype came up once. The chain joins TRBV18 to TRBJ2-3, with TRBD2 matching 10 bases. Germline V gives CDR1 KGHSH, CDR2 LQKENI. The CDR3 totals 15 residues. V dropped 3 bases and J dropped 6; count of bases not matched to a gene: 6. CDR3 loop: CASSPPAGGRDTQYF. Written as DNA, the CDR3 is TGTGCCAGCTCACCCCCAGCGGGGGGGCGGGATACGCAGTATTTT. The full variable domain, with the rest looked up from reference TRBV18 and TRBJ2-3, is NAGVMQNPRHLVRRRGQEARLRCSPMKGHSHVYWYRQLPEEGLKFMVYLQKENIIDESGMPKERFSAEFPKEGPSILRIQQVVRGDSAAYFCASSPPAGGRDTQYFGPGTRLTVL.

This clonotype was counted only a few times. This sequence joins TRBV20-1 and TRBJ2-7, with a possible D match to TRBD2 (5 bases). Trimming took off 0 bases at V and 3 bases at J, with 15 bases between the two ends. CDR1 and CDR2 from the germline V gene are DFQATT and SNEGSKA (reference sequence). CDR3 length: 15 amino acids. The CDR3: CSAREPSRGIYEQYF. The CDR3, as DNA: TGCAGTGCTAGAGAACCCTCCAGAGGGATCTACGAGCAGTACTTC.

The table lists this clonotype with a few counts. The rearrangement links TRBV6-1 to TRBJ2-1; D remains unclear. V gave up 3 bases and J gave up 10 bases, with 16 bases separating them. Looked up from germline, CDR1 is MNHNS and CDR2 is SASEGT. The CDR3 consists of 14 residues. This CDR3 reads CASSDLPSSKEQFF. The CDR3 DNA reads TGTGCCAGCAGTGATCTCCCCTCCTCGAAAGAGCAGTTCTTC.

This clonotype has more than one count but fewer than ten. This chain uses TRBV7-2 with TRBJ2-7; the D call may be TRBD1 or TRBD2 (5 bases each). V lost 1 base, J lost 2 bases, and 9 bases lay in between. In germline, CDR1 is SGHTA, CDR2 FQGNSA. The CDR3 extends over 14 amino acids. In DNA form, the CDR3 reads TGTGCCAGCAGCTTAGTCGGGGCCACCTACGAGCAGTACTTC. Its protein product is CASSLVGATYEQYF.

This rearrangement joins TRBV20-1 to TRBJ2-1, with TRBD2 as a possible D gene (7 bases). This CDR3 spans 16 amino acids. V lost 1 base to trimming and J lost 3 bases, with 16 bases between them. Per germline, CDR1 DFQATT and CDR2 SNEGSKA (reference sequence). The CDR3 bases are TGCAGTGCTAGAGGGGGGCGGGGGATCAACTACAATGAGCAGTTCTTC. Translating it yields CSARGGRGINYNEQFF.

The rearrangement joins TRBV6-2 or TRBV6-3 to TRBJ2-7; 7 bases are shared with TRBD2. Per the germline V gene, CDR1 is MNHEY and CDR2 is SVGEGT. CDR3 length: 15 residues. J gave up 3 bases and V 2 bases, and 7 bases lay outside the gene matches. CDR3 amino acids: CASSYGPSGSYEQYF. The CDR3 coding sequence is TGTGCCAGCAGTTACGGTCCTAGCGGAAGCTACGAGCAGTACTTC.

This chain uses TRBV20-1 with TRBJ2-1, with 9 positions matching TRBD2. The J segment lost 10 bases and the V segment lost 1 base, leaving 11 bases of the junction unmatched. The germline V gene encodes CDR1 DFQATT and CDR2 SNEGSKA (reference sequence). The CDR3 totals 15 residues. CDR3 sequence (DNA): TGCAGTGCTAGAGTTTTCGAGCGGGGGGCCGGGGAGCAGTTCTTC. Its translation is CSARVFERGAGEQFF.